The clone carrying this T cell receptor beta chain was observed a few times. Its antigen is undetermined. Unique molecular identifiers were present on the cDNA, which also gained a universal primer site by template switching. TCRdb called the 5' RACE reads again in MiXCR, with one record for every CDR3 protein. Of more than 200,000 distinct CDR3 sequences in the sample, over 12% were seen once. The data were obtained in a study of identical twins. The study's findings and limits: Cord blood's abundant beta clonotypes had fewer insertions, unlike memory repertoires. There was more out-of-frame TCR alpha sharing in monozygotic twins than models estimated. Among beta out-of-frame sequences, excess sharing between twins appeared weaker.

This receptor was identified in a woman between 18 and 30 years old in good health. The sequenced material came from memory (CD45RO+) T cells sorted from blood.

The chain's CDR3 is CASSIGAGGNTEAFF. The CDR3 nucleotides read TGTGCCAGTAGTATAGGGGCAGGGGGTAACACTGAAGCTTTCTTT. The V and J genes are TRBV19 and TRBJ1-1; TRBD1 aligns across 7 bases. The CDR3 covers 15 residues. With V trimmed by 1 base and J by 2 bases, 4 bases remained unmatched. Germline CDR1 is LNHDA and CDR2 is SQIVND (reference sequence).